The rows below give T cell receptor beta chains drawn from one sample of a study of T cells in localized non-small cell lung cancer. Measured with immunoSEQ multiplex PCR; TCRdb has only the in-frame clones, and not every one. The table shows about 36,000 clones, with around 88% occurring only once. The source material was peripheral blood, sampled before any cancer treatment. The source of these receptors is a woman aged 40-69 years with stage I lung adenocarcinoma. CDR3s include the opening cysteine and the closing phenylalanine or tryptophan. D genes are given only for firm matches. Clone size is shown for a subset of rows, as once, few, many or a class of expanded clone.

cdr3_nt cdr3_aa j_call v_call d_call clone_size
TGTGCCAGCAGCTTGGGGGCCCTTTTTGAAGCTTTCTTT CASSLGALFEAFF TRBJ1-1 TRBV11-3 - -
TGTGCCAGCAGTTCGGTGCATTTACTTCGCACAGATACGCAGTATTTT CASSSVHLLRTDTQYF TRBJ2-3 TRBV6-5 - -
TGTGCCAGCAGTTCCGAAGCGGGAGAGACCCAGTACTTC CASSSEAGETQYF TRBJ2-5 TRBV2 - -
TGTGCCAGCTCACCATCCAGCAGGGGTGCGGGCTATGGCTACACCTTC CASSPSSRGAGYGYTF TRBJ1-2 TRBV18 - -
TGTGCCAGCAGTGAAGAAGGGATAAGCAATCAGCCCCAGCATTTT CASSEEGISNQPQHF TRBJ1-5 TRBV6-1 - -
TGTGCCAGCAGTTTATTGCCCTACAGGGACCCTAACTATGGCTACACCTTC CASSLLPYRDPNYGYTF TRBJ1-2 TRBV28 - -
TGCGCCAGCAGCCAAGTCCCAGGGACCGGTCTTCGAGCGGACTCCTACGAGCAGTACTTC CASSQVPGTGLRADSYEQYF TRBJ2-7 TRBV4-1 - -
TGTGCCAGCTCACCAGCCGCCCCCGGGACTGGGGCCAACGTCCTGACTTTC CASSPAAPGTGANVLTF TRBJ2-6 TRBV18 - -
TGTGCCAGCAGTTTAGACAGGGACTATGGCTACACCTTC CASSLDRDYGYTF TRBJ1-2 TRBV28 TRBD1 once
TGTGCCAGCAGCCCCCGACAGGGGCGTCCAGAGACCCAGTACTTC CASSPRQGRPETQYF TRBJ2-5 TRBV5-8 TRBD1 -
TGCGCCAGCAGCTTCGCCCAGGGTAACTATGGCTACACCTTC CASSFAQGNYGYTF TRBJ1-2 TRBV5-1 - -
TGTGCCAGCAGTGCCACAGGGAAGAATCAGCCCCAGCATTTT CASSATGKNQPQHF TRBJ1-5 TRBV2 - -
TGTGCCAGCAGTTACTCGATTGGAGACCACTATGGCTACACCTTC CASSYSIGDHYGYTF TRBJ1-2 TRBV6-5 - -
TGCGCCACTCAAGCGATCTTGCCTAATGGCTACACCTTC CATQAILPNGYTF TRBJ1-2 TRBV5-1 - -
TGTGCCAGTAGACATGATCGCTCCCCCCAGCATTTT CASRHDRSPQHF TRBJ1-5 TRBV19 - -
TGTGCCAGCAGCCCCTGGACAGATCCTAACTATGGCTACACCTTC CASSPWTDPNYGYTF TRBJ1-2 TRBV9 - -
TGCGCCAGCAGCACGGGGACAGTGCAGAACACTGAAGCTTTCTTT CASSTGTVQNTEAFF TRBJ1-1 TRBV5-1 TRBD1 once
TGTGCCAGTAAAGGGGACGGCTACACCTTC CASKGDGYTF TRBJ1-2 TRBV19 - few
TGTGCCAGCAGCTTTGGGACAGGGAGTTCACCCCTCCACTTT CASSFGTGSSPLHF TRBJ1-6 TRBV11-2 TRBD1 -
TGTGCCAGCAGCGTGGGACAGAACTATGGCTACACCTTC CASSVGQNYGYTF TRBJ1-2 TRBV9 TRBD1 few
TGCGCCAGCAGCGGGGTTGGATACACCGGGGAGCTGTTTTTT CASSGVGYTGELFF TRBJ2-2 TRBV5-1 - -
TGCAGCGTTGAACGTAGGCATAACACTGAAGCTTTCTTT CSVERRHNTEAFF TRBJ1-1 TRBV29-1 - -
TGTGCCAGCATCGGGACAAGGGGGCACACCGGGGAGCTGTTTTTT CASIGTRGHTGELFF TRBJ2-2 TRBV11-2 TRBD1 -
TGTGCCAGCAGCTTGTGGGACAGGGGAGAGGGTGGTGGCTACACCTTC CASSLWDRGEGGGYTF TRBJ1-2 TRBV9 TRBD1 few
TGTGCCAGCAGTGACCCCTTAATAGGGGACAGGGTCGTCAATGAGCAGTTCTTC CASSDPLIGDRVVNEQFF TRBJ2-1 TRBV6-4 TRBD1 -
TGTGCCAGTAGTCGGGACACTTACGAGCAGTACTTC CASSRDTYEQYF TRBJ2-7 TRBV19 - large
TGCGCCAGCAGCCCGGGGACAGGGGATAACACCGGGGAGCTGTTTTTT CASSPGTGDNTGELFF TRBJ2-2 TRBV5-1 TRBD1 -
TGTGCCAGTAGTATAGGAGGAGGTGGGGCTTTCTTT CASSIGGGGAFF TRBJ1-1 TRBV19 - few
TGTGCCAGCAGTTTAGTGGGGCGCCTGGGAGATACGCAGTATTTT CASSLVGRLGDTQYF TRBJ2-3 TRBV27 - -
TGTGCCAGTAGTATGCGGGGATCGAGGGCAGAGACCCAGTACTTC CASSMRGSRAETQYF TRBJ2-5 TRBV19 - -
TGTGCCAGCAAGTTGGGCAGGAACTCCTACGAGCAGTACTTC CASKLGRNSYEQYF TRBJ2-7 TRBV6-5 - -
TGTGCCAGCAGAAACAGGGGCAATAGCAATCAGCCCCAGCATTTT CASRNRGNSNQPQHF TRBJ1-5 TRBV6-5 TRBD1 -
TGTGCCAGCTCCGGGGATGGGCATGAAAAACTGTTTTTT CASSGDGHEKLFF TRBJ1-4 TRBV6-1 - -
TGTGCCAGCAATTCTTGGACAGGGCGGGTAGAACTGTTTTTT CASNSWTGRVELFF TRBJ1-4 TRBV5-6 TRBD1 -
TGTGCCAGCAGTGACCCAGGGGAGGGAACTGGAAACACCATATATTTT CASSDPGEGTGNTIYF TRBJ1-3 TRBV6-1 - -
TGCGCCAGCAGCCCACAGGGGAGCTCCTATAATTCACCCCTCCACTTT CASSPQGSSYNSPLHF TRBJ1-6 TRBV5-1 TRBD1 -
TGTGCCAGCAGTTTGGGGACAGAAAAATGGAACACTGAAGCTTTCTTT CASSLGTEKWNTEAFF TRBJ1-1 TRBV28 TRBD1 -
TGTGCCAGCAGTTACTCTCCCGGGACAGGGTCCGAGCAGTACTTC CASSYSPGTGSEQYF TRBJ2-7 TRBV6-5 TRBD1 -
TGTGCCAGCAGTGGGACAGGGGGCGACCAGTACTTC CASSGTGGDQYF TRBJ2-5 TRBV6-5 TRBD1 -
TGTGCCAGCAGCGGATGGGACAGGGACGAGCAGTACTTC CASSGWDRDEQYF TRBJ2-7 TRBV5-5 TRBD1 -
TGTGCCAGCACAAGCGGTGGGGTGCAGTTCTTC CASTSGGVQFF TRBJ2-1 TRBV6-4 - -
TGTGCCAGTAGTGCGGAGGCTACCCTTAGCAATCAGCCCCAGCATTTT CASSAEATLSNQPQHF TRBJ1-5 TRBV19 - -
TGCGCCAGCAGCTTGGCAGGGGTTCGCTCTGGAAACACCATATATTTT CASSLAGVRSGNTIYF TRBJ1-3 TRBV5-1 - -
TGTGCCAGCAGCTTCGGCTGGCGGGGGGGAGAGACCCAGTACTTC CASSFGWRGGETQYF TRBJ2-5 TRBV7-2 TRBD2 -
TGTGCCAGCCACCAGGGGAACACTGAAGCTTTCTTT CASHQGNTEAFF TRBJ1-1 TRBV2 - once
TGCGCCAGCGGGCCCGCGACTGGGGCCAACGTCCTGACTTTC CASGPATGANVLTF TRBJ2-6 TRBV5-1 - -
TGTGCCAGCAGGACTAGCGGGTCTGGGGCCAACGTCCTGACTTTC CASRTSGSGANVLTF TRBJ2-6 TRBV6-1 TRBD2 -
TGTGCCAGCAGTGGTGCAAGGAGGGCTTTCTTT CASSGARRAFF TRBJ1-1 TRBV28 - -
TGTGCCAGCAGTTTAGGCCCCGTCGGGCGGGGGCCTAAGGGCTCCTACGAGCAGTACTTC CASSLGPVGRGPKGSYEQYF TRBJ2-7 TRBV28 - -
TGTGCTAGTGGTCTGAGCGGTGCGAGAGAGACCCAGTACTTC CASGLSGARETQYF TRBJ2-5 TRBV12-5 - -
TGTGCCAGCACGGGGACGGAGGTAACTTATACGCAGTATTTT CASTGTEVTYTQYF TRBJ2-3 TRBV28 - -
TGTGCCAGCAGCGGATCAGGGTACCCTTCCTACGAGCAGTACTTC CASSGSGYPSYEQYF TRBJ2-7 TRBV7-9 - -
TGTGCCAGCAGCTTAGCTTCTAGCGGGGGGGGCTACACAGATACGCAGTATTTT CASSLASSGGGYTDTQYF TRBJ2-3 TRBV7-2 TRBD2 few
TGCAGCGGCCCGGGACAGGGTAATCAGCCCCAGCATTTT CSGPGQGNQPQHF TRBJ1-5 TRBV29-1 TRBD1 -
TGTGCCAGCAGCAGGGGGCGCAGGACTGAAGCTTTCTTT CASSRGRRTEAFF TRBJ1-1 TRBV6-6 TRBD1 once
TGCGCCAGCAGCAGTGGTTCGGGATCTATTCAAGATACGCAGTATTTT CASSSGSGSIQDTQYF TRBJ2-3 TRBV5-1 - -
TGTGCCAGTAGTACCAAAGGTCTAGCGGGGGCAGGGACCGGGGAGCTGTTTTTT CASSTKGLAGAGTGELFF TRBJ2-2 TRBV19 TRBD2 -
TGCAGCGTCGACAGGGGTAATACCGGGGAGCTGTTTTTT CSVDRGNTGELFF TRBJ2-2 TRBV29-1 TRBD1 few
TGTGCCAGCAGGCCGCACGGGGGAAACACTGAAGCTTTCTTT CASRPHGGNTEAFF TRBJ1-1 TRBV6-4 - -
TGTGCCAGCAGCTTTCGGATCTCGACAGGGGATGAAAAACTGTTTTTT CASSFRISTGDEKLFF TRBJ1-4 TRBV5-5 TRBD1 once